This TCR beta chain was identified during a study of beta chain features in type 1 diabetes. Study outcomes and limitations: Reduced insertions and increased deletions marked VDJ junctions in type 1 diabetes patients. TCRB CDR3s were moderately but significantly shorter in Type 1 diabetes patients in all four CD4+ subsets.

The authors reverse transcribed all of the isolated RNA, so sequencing captured expressed TCRB transcripts. Method: immunoSEQ multiplex PCR; TCRdb's copy keeps in-frame clones and lacks some. The data hold 120,000 to 150,000 clones, with 10% to 15% observed a single time. Remarks on this clone: The antigen is unknown.

This sequence originates from a young man with type 1 diabetes. The sample comprised central memory CD4+ T cells from blood.

The CDR3 sequence: CASSRDAVSYEQYF. CDR3 DNA sequence: TGCGCCAGCAGCAGGGACGCTGTCTCCTACGAGCAGTACTTC. The chain uses TRBV5-1 and TRBJ2-7, with D perhaps assigned TRBD1 or TRBD2 (5 bases each). There are 14 residues in the CDR3. Germline values: CDR1 SGHRS, CDR2 YFSETQ. Trimming took 4 bases from V and 0 from J, leaving 11 bases between them. The variable domain in full, with the rest retrieved from reference TRBV5-1 and TRBJ2-7, is KAGVTQTPRYLIKTRGQQVTLSCSPISGHRSVSWYQQTPGQGLQFLFEYFSETQRNKGNFPGRFSGRQFSNSRSEMNVSTLELGDSALYLCASSRDAVSYEQYFGPGTRLTVT.